The next 21 T cell receptor beta chains were all read from a single sample in a study of CD8 T cells in Susac syndrome. Random hexamers were used to reverse transcribe an amount of about 0.45 to 1 ug RNA. TCRdb itself ran the immunoSEQ multiplex PCR reads through MiXCR, one entry per CDR3 protein. The sample carries over 120,000 distinct CDR3 sequences, roughly 94% recorded once. Sequencing was carried out using CD4+ T cells from PBMCs. The receptor source for this set is a human donor with Susac syndrome.

This chain links TRBV12-3 or TRBV12-4 with TRBJ1-1, with D possibly being TRBD1 (6 bases). CDR3 size: 13 residues. The V end was cut by 1 base, the J end by 5 bases, with 8 bases between. The CDR3 DNA sequence: TGTGCCAGCAGTTTAGGAGGGGGGACTGAAGCTTTCTTT. The encoded protein is CASSLGGGTEAFF.

The V gene is TRBV2, the J gene TRBJ1-2; D gene unclear. CDR3 length: 12 amino acids. V was pared by 3 bases and J by 8 bases, with 10 bases between. Germline-derived CDR1 and CDR2 are SNHLY and FYNNEI. The CDR3 loop reads CASSDLGRGYTF. In DNA, the CDR3 is TGTGCCAGCAGTGACCTGGGTAGGGGCTACACCTTC.

V is TRBV3-1 and J is TRBJ2-3, with 9 bases identical to TRBD2. The CDR3 consists of 15 residues. Per germline, CDR1 LGHDT and CDR2 YNNKEL (reference sequence). V lost 3 bases, J lost 2 bases, and 3 bases stayed unmatched. The CDR3 region is CASSQAGGPTDTQYF. The CDR3 DNA follows: TGTGCCAGCAGCCAGGCGGGGGGGCCCACAGATACGCAGTATTTT.

This chain uses TRBV28 with TRBJ1-1; 11 nucleotides match TRBD1. V gave up 7 bases and J gave up 13 bases; unmatched junction bases: 17. Germline V gene sequence: CDR1 MDHEN, CDR2 SYDVKM. There are 15 residues in the CDR3. This chain's CDR3 is CASTGQGAGRPAGFF. For the CDR3, the DNA is TGTGCCAGCACTGGACAGGGGGCGGGACGACCCGCGGGTTTCTTT.

Here the CDR3 reads CSARDGSGGAYEQFF. In nucleotides, the CDR3 is TGCAGTGCTAGAGATGGTAGCGGGGGGGCCTATGAGCAGTTCTTC. The chain recombines TRBV20-1 with TRBJ2-1, with TRBD2 matching over 11 bases. Germline V gives CDR1 DFQATT, CDR2 SNEGSKA (reference sequence). The CDR3 length is 15 residues. Trimming took 0 bases from V and 8 from J; bases not matched to a gene: 6.

The V gene is TRBV7-2, the J gene TRBJ1-6; possibly TRBD1 for D (5 bases). The CDR3 contains 16 residues. From germline, CDR1 is SGHTA and CDR2 FQGNSA. V lost 1 base to trimming and J lost 7 bases, with 14 bases between them. The CDR3, as DNA: TGTGCCAGCAGCTTAGTGGGGACCGTATCAAATTCACCCCTCCACTTT. This gives the protein CASSLVGTVSNSPLHF.

This chain joins TRBV5-1 and TRBJ2-5, with D hard to call. The V end was cut by 4 bases, the J end by 5 bases, with 15 bases between. The CDR3 sequence is 14 residues long. The V gene's germline CDR1 is SGHRS and CDR2 YFSETQ. CDR3 sequence (DNA): TGCGCCAGCAGCCCGCAAGCGCCGATGGAGACCCAGTACTTC. It codes for CASSPQAPMETQYF.

This clonotype was detected once. The chain recombines TRBV20-1 with TRBJ1-2, with a tentative D call TRBD1 (6 bases). This CDR3 spans 12 amino acids. Trimming shortened V by 5 bases and J by 2 bases, and 9 bases separated the two germline ends. Germline CDR1 is DFQATT and CDR2 is SNEGSKA (reference sequence). The CDR3 DNA sequence: TGCAGTGCTGGAACAGGGAACTATGGCTACACCTTC. This translates into CSAGTGNYGYTF.

This sequence joins TRBV5-1 and TRBJ2-1, with 14 bases matching TRBD2. This CDR3 spans 16 amino acids. Looked up from germline, CDR1 is SGHRS and CDR2 is YFSETQ. Losses at the gene ends were 7 bases for V and 2 bases for J; bases not matched to a gene: 5. The DNA for the CDR3 is TGCGCCAGCGAAAGGGGACTAGCGGGGGCCTACAATGAGCAGTTCTTC. This codes for CASERGLAGAYNEQFF.

V gene TRBV20-1 combines with J gene TRBJ1-5, with D unclear. CDR3 length: 19 amino acids. Trimming stripped 3 bases from V and 2 bases from J, with 26 bases between. Germline loops: CDR1 DFQATT, CDR2 SNEGSKA (reference sequence). The CDR3 sequence is CSASGFPRAEGYGNQPQHF. The CDR3 DNA reads TGCAGTGCTAGTGGGTTTCCCCGTGCCGAGGGTTATGGCAATCAGCCCCAGCATTTT.

This clonotype was recorded once. The chain uses TRBV20-1 and TRBJ2-2; no firm D call. The CDR3 spans 14 residues. The ends were cut back, 3 bases at V and 6 bases at J, with 14 bases in the middle. Germline CDR1 is DFQATT and CDR2 is SNEGSKA (reference sequence). The CDR3 here is CSASGPLHSGELFF. The CDR3 DNA follows: TGCAGTGCTAGCGGGCCGCTACACTCCGGGGAGCTGTTTTTT.

This chain links TRBV30 with TRBJ2-5; D is uncertain. The CDR3 spans 12 residues. Germline CDR1 reads GTSNPN; CDR2 reads SVGIG (reference sequence). Between the trimmed V and J ends, which lost 2 bases and 4 bases, there was a span of 8 bases. In DNA, the CDR3 is TGTGCCTGGAGTCGGCGTGGAGAGACCCAGTACTTC. Its protein is CAWSRRGETQYF.

The V and J genes are TRBV5-4 and TRBJ2-1; TRBD2 matches at 7 bases. The CDR3 loop spans 15 amino acids. The V and J ends lost 3 bases and 0 bases, in that order; junction bases with no gene match: 3. Germline CDR1 reads SGHNT; CDR2 reads YYREEE (reference sequence). CDR3 loop: CASSSTSASYNEQFF. CDR3 bases: TGTGCCAGCAGCTCAACTAGCGCCTCCTACAATGAGCAGTTCTTC.

J is TRBJ1-6 and V is TRBV20-1, with 8 nucleotides matching TRBD1. The germline CDR1 and CDR2 sequences are DFQATT and SNEGSKA (reference sequence). Trimming at V came to 3 bases and at J to 7 bases, leaving 8 bases not matched to a gene. The CDR3 is made up of 15 amino acids. CDR3 DNA sequence: TGCAGTGCTAGTTTGGCAGGGGGCGACAATTCACCCCTCCACTTT. Translation: CSASLAGGDNSPLHF.

V gene TRBV12-3 or TRBV12-4 combines with J gene TRBJ1-5, with 10 bases aligning to TRBD1. V lost 5 bases, J lost 3 bases, and 7 bases stayed unmatched. CDR3 length: 16 amino acids. The DNA for the CDR3 is TGTGCCAGCAGTCCCACGGACAGGGGGAACAATCAGCCCCAGCATTTT. This encodes CASSPTDRGNNQPQHF.

V usage is TRBV3-1 and J usage is TRBJ1-6; 7 bases are a match to TRBD1. Germline values: CDR1 LGHDT, CDR2 YNNKEL (reference sequence). This CDR3 has 14 amino acids. V gave up 0 bases and J gave up 9 bases; unmatched junction bases: 2. CDR3 DNA sequence: TGTGCCAGCAGCCAAGACAGGGGGATTTCACCCCTCCACTTT. It codes for CASSQDRGISPLHF.

The chain carries TRBV30 and TRBJ1-2, with 7 bases fitting TRBD1. Germline CDR1 is GTSNPN and CDR2 is SVGIG (reference sequence). CDR3 length: 14 amino acids. Trimming took 3 bases from V and 2 from J; bases not matched to a gene: 6. The DNA of the CDR3 is TGTGCCTGGAGCATAAGGGGGCGAAACTATGGCTACACCTTC. Translating gives CAWSIRGRNYGYTF.

The chain has TRBV5-4 and TRBJ2-1; 7 nucleotides match TRBD1. Trimming at V came to 0 bases and at J to 7 bases, leaving 7 bases not matched to a gene. Germline loops: CDR1 SGHNT, CDR2 YYREEE (reference sequence). The CDR3 spans 15 residues. The CDR3 bases are TGTGCCAGCAGCTTGGGTCGGACAGGTACGAATGAGCAGTTCTTC. Its protein product is CASSLGRTGTNEQFF. The variable domain in full, completed from reference TRBV5-4 and TRBJ2-1, reads ETGVTQSPTHLIKTRGQQVTLRCSSQSGHNTVSWYQQALGQGPQFIFQYYREEENGRGNFPPRFSGLQFPNYSSELNVNALELDDSALYLCASSLGRTGTNEQFFGPGTRLTVL.

This chain uses TRBV29-1 with TRBJ2-1; weak D call: TRBD2 (5 bases). The CDR3 contains 13 residues. V was cut by 6 bases and J by 3 bases, with 12 bases left in between. From germline, CDR1 is SQVTM and CDR2 ANQGSEA. CDR3 DNA sequence: TGCAGCGTCCTCAAGGAGGTCTACAATGAGCAGTTCTTC. It is translated as CSVLKEVYNEQFF.

The chain is built from TRBV29-1 and TRBJ1-2; D is possibly TRBD1 (5 bases). Germline loops: CDR1 SQVTM, CDR2 ANQGSEA. V was trimmed by 2 bases and J by 4 bases, leaving 8 bases between them. The CDR3 consists of 12 residues. CDR3 protein: CSVEKGFYGYTF. The CDR3 DNA follows: TGCAGCGTTGAAAAGGGGTTCTATGGCTACACCTTC.

This CDR3 is CASSNSGMNTEAFF. Here the CDR3 DNA reads TGTGCCAGCAGCAACAGTGGTATGAACACTGAAGCTTTCTTT. The chain joins TRBV3-1 to TRBJ1-1; D unresolved. Trimming removed 5 bases at V and 0 bases at J, with 10 bases between. The CDR3 spans 14 residues. CDR1 is LGHDT, CDR2 YNNKEL, per germline (reference sequence).